Each of the 28 T cell receptor beta chains below was sequenced from the same sample in a study of T cells in women clearing cervical HPV infection. The data were produced by immunoSEQ multiplex PCR, yet TCRdb's version contains in-frame clones alone and is incomplete. Here the sample table reports about 30,000 clones. The sample was blood buffy coat. The source of these receptors is a woman between 18 and 69 years old with a cervical HPV16 infection that either progressed to CIN3+ or cleared (not recorded which).

Worth noting for this clone: The read terminates 3 residues before the CDR3 end, so the remaining end is supplied by the germline J gene. The chain is built from TRBV19 and TRBJ1-2; D call uncertain. Germline V CDR1 and CDR2: LNHDA, SQIVND (reference sequence). The CDR3 has 13 amino acids. The CDR3 protein is CASSRNKDYDYTF. Incomplete CDR3 DNA: TGTGCCAGTAGTCGAAACAAGGACTACGAC.

Details on this clone: The CDR3 extends 3 residues past the end of the read, so its final part is completed from the germline J gene. V is TRBV7-7 and J is TRBJ2-1; 8 bases align to TRBD2. The CDR3 has 17 amino acids. Trimming removed 3 bases from V and 0 bases from J; junction bases left unmatched: 7. Germline V lookup: CDR1 SSHAT, CDR2 FNYEAQ (reference sequence). The CDR3 DNA, read in part, is TGTGCCAGCAGCTTGGCGGGAGGCTTCAGCTCCTACAATGAG. Its protein product is CASSLAGGFSSYNE. The entire CDR3 reads CASSLAGGFSSYNEQFF. Using reference TRBV7-7 and TRBJ2-1 for the parts outside the CDR3, the full variable domain is GAGVSQSPRYKVTKRGQDVTLRCDPISSHATLYWYQQALGQGPEFLTYFNYEAQPDKSGLPSDRFSAERPEGSISTLTIQRTEQRDSAMYRCASSLAGGFSSYNEQFFGPGTRLTVL.

In the case of this clone: Read coverage stops 3 residues before the CDR3 terminus; the germline J gene supplies the remainder. The V and J genes are TRBV6-1 and TRBJ1-5; D not resolved. The CDR3 is 13 amino acids. The ends were cut back, 3 bases at V and 3 bases at J, with 6 bases in the middle. Germline V gene sequence: CDR1 MNHNS, CDR2 SASEGT. The covered CDR3 bases are TGTGCCAGCAGTGACTTGGCCAATCAGCCC. Translated, it gives CASSDLANQP. From start to end, the CDR3 is CASSDLANQPQHF.

As regards this clone: Coverage ceases 3 residues before the CDR3 finishes, and the germline J gene fills in the end. The V gene is TRBV2, the J gene TRBJ2-1; D gene ambiguous. Germline CDR1 SNHLY, CDR2 FYNNEI. This CDR3 region has 15 residues. Trimming removed 3 bases at V and 4 bases at J, with 13 bases between. The DNA read from the CDR3 is TGTGCCAGCAGTGACGAGGAAAAGGGTTACAATGAG. Residues: CASSDEEKGYNE. The entire CDR3 protein reads CASSDEEKGYNEQFF.

As to this clone: The CDR3 is cut off 3 residues early in the read; its end comes from the germline J gene. This chain joins TRBV2 and TRBJ1-5; 9 bases map to TRBD1. The V and J ends lost 4 bases and 3 bases, in that order; junction bases with no gene match: 4. CDR1 SNHLY and CDR2 FYNNEI come from the germline V gene. The CDR3 consists of 15 residues. The covered CDR3 bases are TGTGCCAGCAGTGGACAGGGGGTCCCCAATCAGCCC. Translated: CASSGQGVPNQP. The full CDR3 protein is CASSGQGVPNQPQHF.

The CDR3 reads CASSLTGETNEKLFF. The sequenced part of the CDR3 DNA is TGTGCCAGTAGCCTCACAGGAGAAACTAATGAAAAG. This sequence joins TRBV19 and TRBJ2-2; perhaps TRBD1 as D (5 bases). Sequencing ends 3 residues short of the CDR3 end; the germline J gene provides the rest. Per germline, CDR1 LNHDA and CDR2 SQIVND (reference sequence). CDR3 length: 15 amino acids.

This clone ranks as medium-sized (0.01 to 0.1%) in terms of frequency. The CDR3 DNA, read in part, is TGTGCCAGCAGCCTCCTCAGCGGTAGCGGGAGAACCACAGATACG. Protein: CASSLLSGSGRTTDT. In full, the CDR3 is CASSLLSGSGRTTDTQYF. The J gene is TRBJ2-3, the V gene TRBV4-2; 9 bases match TRBD2. The missing CDR3 end, 3 residues past where the read stops, is filled in from the germline J gene. CDR3 length: 18 residues. J gave up 2 bases and V 4 bases, and 13 bases lay outside the gene matches. The germline V gene encodes CDR1 LGHNA and CDR2 YNFKEQ.

In regard to this clone: The read ends 3 residues before the CDR3 terminus; that terminus is restored from the germline J gene. V and J are TRBV20-1 and TRBJ2-3; 8 positions agree with TRBD2. The V and J ends lost 6 bases and 0 bases, in that order; junction bases with no gene match: 14. This CDR3 contains 17 residues. Germline loops: CDR1 DFQATT, CDR2 SNEGSKA (reference sequence). CDR3 loop: CSALSSSGGYSTDTQYF. The sequenced CDR3 bases are TGCAGTGCCCTTTCCTCCAGCGGGGGATATAGCACAGATACG.

On this clone: The read terminates 3 residues ahead of where the CDR3 ends, so the germline J gene completes it. This rearrangement joins TRBV9 to TRBJ1-6; no clear D gene. V was clipped by 0 bases and J by 10 bases, with 11 bases between them. The length of the CDR3 is 14 residues. Germline loops: CDR1 SGDLS, CDR2 YYNGEE. CDR3 loop: CASSVGVLNSPLHF. Incomplete CDR3 DNA: TGTGCCAGCAGCGTAGGGGTACTAAACTCACCC.

With regard to this clone: Read sequence stops 3 residues before the CDR3 end, and the germline J gene provides the missing end. This chain connects TRBV11-1 to TRBJ2-7; 7 bases are a match to TRBD1. The V and J ends lost 3 bases and 2 bases, in that order; junction bases with no gene match: 1. The CDR3 covers 13 residues. Germline V gives CDR1 SGHAT, CDR2 FQDESV (reference sequence). CDR3 sequence: CASSLGQTYEQYF. The sequenced CDR3 bases are TGTGCCAGCAGCTTGGGACAGACCTACGAG.

Comment on this clone: The read terminates 3 residues ahead of where the CDR3 ends, so the germline J gene completes it. J is TRBJ2-7 and V is TRBV2, with 7 bases identical to TRBD1. CDR1 and CDR2 from the germline V gene are SNHLY and FYNNEI. CDR3 length equals 12 residues. The V segment lost 5 bases and the J segment 4 bases; nucleotides outside the gene matches: 2. CDR3 DNA, as far as it was read: TGTGCCAGCAGTACAGGGGTTTACGAG. Translated: CASSTGVYE. In full, the CDR3 is CASSTGVYEQYF.

About this clone itself: The read stops 3 residues short of the end of the CDR3; the missing end is completed from the germline J gene. The rearrangement uses TRBV5-6 and TRBJ1-1; D ambiguous. V lost 7 bases, J lost 6 bases, and 19 bases lay in between. From germline, CDR1 is SGHDT and CDR2 YYEEEE. The CDR3 sequence is 14 residues long. Incomplete CDR3 DNA: TGTGCCAGCTTACTAGGTCAGGTAGGAGCTGAA. Translating it yields CASLLGQVGAE. In full, the CDR3 is CASLLGQVGAEAFF.

To note about this clone: With the read ending 3 residues before the CDR3 end, the germline J gene is used to fill in that end. V is TRBV5-1 and J is TRBJ2-1; TRBD2 agrees at 14 bases. The CDR3 runs to 15 residues. Germline assignment: CDR1 SGHRS and CDR2 YFSETQ. Trimming removed 4 bases from V and 8 bases from J; junction bases left unmatched: 5. The CDR3 reads CASSAGLAGGDEQFF. The CDR3 DNA, read in part, is TGCGCCAGCAGCGCCGGACTAGCGGGAGGTGATGAG.

With respect to this clone: The read ends 3 residues before the CDR3 terminus; that terminus is restored from the germline J gene. V is TRBV19 and J is TRBJ2-7, with 11 nucleotides matching TRBD2. The germline V gene has CDR1 LNHDA and CDR2 SQIVND (reference sequence). The junction had 5 bases not matched to a gene; V was cut back by 3 bases and J by 4 bases. CDR3 length equals 15 residues. CDR3: CASSITSGSSYEQYF. The sequenced CDR3 bases are TGTGCCAGTAGTATTACTAGCGGGAGTTCGTACGAG.

On this clone itself: The CDR3 end is not reached by the read, which stops 3 residues before it; the germline J gene fills it in. V usage is TRBV18 and J usage is TRBJ1-2, with a tentative D call TRBD1 (6 bases). The CDR3 extends over 15 amino acids. Germline CDR1 reads KGHSH; CDR2 reads LQKENI. The CDR3 spells CASSPRDMYTDTYTF. Partial CDR3 DNA: TGTGCCAGCTCACCCCGGGACATGTACACAGATACC.

In regard to this clone: The missing CDR3 end, 3 residues past where the read stops, is filled in from the germline J gene. The chain couples TRBV5-6 to TRBJ1-3, with a weak D call TRBD1 (5 bases). The length of the CDR3 is 14 residues. Germline CDR1 and CDR2: SGHDT and YYEEEE. V shed 3 bases and J shed 2 bases, with 9 bases lying between them. The part of the CDR3 DNA that was read is TGTGCCAGCAGCTCGGACACCGCTGGAAACACC. Translating gives CASSSDTAGNT. The whole CDR3 protein is CASSSDTAGNTIYF.

Here the CDR3 reads CASSLGLAGVGDTQYF. The sequenced CDR3 bases are TGCGCCAGCAGCTTGGGACTAGCGGGAGTAGGAGATACG. This sequence joins TRBV5-1 and TRBJ2-3; TRBD2 matches at 12 bases. The CDR3 end is not reached by the read, which stops 3 residues before it; the germline J gene fills it in. Germline V gives CDR1 SGHRS, CDR2 YFSETQ. Trimming removed 0 bases from V and 5 bases from J; junction bases left unmatched: 4. The CDR3 is 16 residues long.

Partial CDR3 DNA: TGTGCCAGTAGTATGAGGGTAGGGAACACCGGGGAG. It codes for CASSMRVGNTGE. The entire CDR3 protein is CASSMRVGNTGELFF. This chain uses TRBV19 with TRBJ2-2; tentatively, D is TRBD2 (5 bases). The read halts 3 residues ahead of the CDR3 end, with the missing end drawn from the germline J gene. CDR3 length: 15 amino acids. V was clipped by 3 bases and J by 1 base, with 9 bases between them. Per the germline V gene, CDR1 is LNHDA and CDR2 is SQIVND (reference sequence). Filled out from reference TRBV19 and TRBJ2-2, the complete variable domain reads DGGITQSPKYLFRKEGQNVTLSCEQNLNHDAMYWYRQDPGQGLRLIYYSQIVNDFQKGDIAEGYSVSREKKESFPLTVTSAQKNPTAFYLCASSMRVGNTGELFFGEGSRLTVL.

Concerning this clone itself: The CDR3 goes on 3 residues after the read ends, and that part is filled in from the germline J gene. The chain has TRBV14 and TRBJ2-7; D is unclear. V shed 3 bases and J shed 6 bases, with 12 bases lying between them. Germline V gives CDR1 SGHDN, CDR2 FVKESK. CDR3 size: 13 residues. The sequenced CDR3 bases are TGTGCCAGCAGCCAGAGCCGGTCCCTCGAG. Amino acid sequence: CASSQSRSLE. The CDR3 in its entirety is CASSQSRSLEQYF.

As for this clone: The read ends 3 residues shy of where the CDR3 ends; the end is completed using the germline J gene. The chain employs TRBV6-4 and TRBJ1-3; D remains unclear. CDR1 and CDR2 from the germline V gene are MRHNA and SNTAGT. The length of the CDR3 is 15 residues. Deletions cut 3 bases from V and 0 bases from J, with 9 bases between. The CDR3 reads CASSEGIHSGNTIYF. The CDR3 bases that were read are TGTGCCAGCAGTGAAGGCATCCACTCTGGAAACACC.

Note on this clone: The sequenced fragment ends 3 residues before the CDR3 boundary, so the rest is inferred from the germline J gene. The gene calls are TRBV7-6 and TRBJ2-2; D may be TRBD1 (5 bases). Germline CDR1 and CDR2: SGHVS and FNYEAQ. The CDR3 runs to 16 residues. This chain's CDR3 is CASSLASLGRGEKLFF. CDR3 bases read: TGTGCCAGCAGCTTAGCCTCCCTCGGTAGGGGCGAAAAG. The variable domain in full, completed from reference TRBV7-6 and TRBJ2-2, reads GAGVSQSPRYKVTKRGQDVALRCDPISGHVSLYWYRQALGQGPEFLTYFNYEAQQDKSGLPNDRFSAERPEGSISTLTIQRTEQRDSAMYRCASSLASLGRGEKLFFGEGSRLTVL.

Worth noting for this clone: The read ends 3 residues before the CDR3 terminus; that terminus is restored from the germline J gene. The chain recombines TRBV7-9 with TRBJ1-2; weak D call: TRBD1 (6 bases). CDR3 length equals 14 residues. The germline gives CDR1 SEHNR, CDR2 FQNEAQ (reference sequence). V was pared by 5 bases and J by 4 bases, with 14 bases between. The CDR3 here is CASSHPDSSYGYTF. The DNA read from the CDR3 is TGTGCCAGCAGCCACCCGGACAGTTCCTATGGC.

For this clone: The read ends 3 residues before the CDR3 terminus; that terminus is restored from the germline J gene. The chain uses TRBV7-2 and TRBJ2-5; the D call may be TRBD1 or TRBD2 (5 bases each). Trimming left V 5 bases short and J 5 bases short, with 12 bases between. The CDR3 covers 13 residues. CDR1 and CDR2 from the germline V gene are SGHTA and FQGNSA. Partial CDR3 DNA: TGTGCCAGCAGCGTTATTGAGGGGGAGACC. Its translation is CASSVIEGET. From start to end, the CDR3 is CASSVIEGETQYF.

Concerning this clone itself: The read ends 3 residues shy of where the CDR3 ends; the end is completed using the germline J gene. This chain uses TRBV11-2 with TRBJ1-1, with 8 nucleotides matching TRBD1. Trimming cost V 1 base and J 4 bases; bases outside gene matches: 5. Per the germline V gene, CDR1 is SGHAT and CDR2 is FQNNGV. This CDR3 contains 15 residues. The DNA read from the CDR3 is TGTGCCAGCAGCTTAGGGACAGGGAAGGTCACTGAA. It is translated as CASSLGTGKVTE. From start to end, the CDR3 is CASSLGTGKVTEAFF.

Concerning this clone itself: Coverage ceases 3 residues before the CDR3 finishes, and the germline J gene fills in the end. V is TRBV20-1 and J is TRBJ1-1; 8 bases fit TRBD1. The germline CDR1 and CDR2 sequences are DFQATT and SNEGSKA (reference sequence). This CDR3 contains 13 residues. J was trimmed by 5 bases and V by 5 bases; bases with no gene match: 7. The CDR3 bases that were read are TGCAGTGCTGGTCAGGGGGCTGGGACTGAA. Encoded protein: CSAGQGAGTE. The full CDR3 protein is CSAGQGAGTEAFF.

About this clone: The read halts 3 residues ahead of the CDR3 end, with the missing end drawn from the germline J gene. The rearrangement links TRBV7-6 to TRBJ2-3; 10 bases fit TRBD2. Looked up from germline, CDR1 is SGHVS and CDR2 is FNYEAQ. J gave up 1 base and V 6 bases, and 10 bases lay outside the gene matches. The CDR3 has 17 amino acids. The CDR3 spells CASSSSSGSNRTDTQYF. CDR3 DNA (partial): TGTGCCAGCAGTTCCTCTAGCGGGAGTAACCGCACAGATACG.

On this clone itself: The DNA ends 3 residues before the CDR3 does, and the rest of the CDR3 is filled in from the germline J gene. The chain joins TRBV19 to TRBJ1-4, with 7 nucleotides matching TRBD1. The CDR3 covers 16 residues. Germline V gene lookup returns CDR1 LNHDA and CDR2 SQIVND (reference sequence). Trimming took 11 bases from V and 5 from J; bases not matched to a gene: 17. CDR3 protein: CAPRATGVRGNEKLFF. Incomplete CDR3 DNA: TGTGCCCCTAGGGCCACAGGGGTAAGGGGGAATGAAAAA.

Comment on this clone: With the read ending 3 residues before the CDR3 end, the germline J gene is used to fill in that end. The chain uses TRBV7-3 and TRBJ1-5; D is possibly TRBD1 (5 bases). The germline gives CDR1 SGHTA, CDR2 FQGTGA. The CDR3 consists of 15 residues. V gave up 0 bases and J gave up 5 bases, with 11 bases separating them. The DNA read from the CDR3 is TGTGCCAGCAGCTTAACGACGGGGGGGTATCAGCCC. This gives the protein CASSLTTGGYQP. The entire CDR3 protein reads CASSLTTGGYQPQHF.